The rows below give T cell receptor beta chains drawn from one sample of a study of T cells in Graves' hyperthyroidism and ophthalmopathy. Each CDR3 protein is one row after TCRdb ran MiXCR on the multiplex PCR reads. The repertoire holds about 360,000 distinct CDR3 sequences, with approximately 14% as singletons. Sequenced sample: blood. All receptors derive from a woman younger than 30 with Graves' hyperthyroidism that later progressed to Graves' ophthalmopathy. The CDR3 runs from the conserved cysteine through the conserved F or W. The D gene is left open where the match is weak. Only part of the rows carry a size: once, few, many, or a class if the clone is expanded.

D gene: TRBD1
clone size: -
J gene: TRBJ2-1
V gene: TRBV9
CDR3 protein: CASSVMGRGSYNEQFF
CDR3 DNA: TGTGCCAGCAGCGTAATGGGCAGGGGGTCCTACAATGAGCAGTTCTTC

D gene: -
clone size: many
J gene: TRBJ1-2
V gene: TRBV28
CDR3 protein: CASSLQGDGYTF
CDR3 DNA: TGTGCCAGCAGTTTACAGGGAGATGGCTACACCTTC

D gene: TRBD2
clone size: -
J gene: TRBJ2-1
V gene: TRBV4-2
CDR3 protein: CASSQVGELAGGDEQFF
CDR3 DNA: TGTGCCAGCAGCCAAGTTGGGGAACTAGCGGGAGGGGATGAGCAGTTCTTC

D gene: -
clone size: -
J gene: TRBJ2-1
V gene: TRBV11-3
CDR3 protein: CASSLDPLSSYNEQFF
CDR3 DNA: TGTGCCAGCAGCTTAGATCCTTTGAGCTCCTACAATGAGCAGTTCTTC

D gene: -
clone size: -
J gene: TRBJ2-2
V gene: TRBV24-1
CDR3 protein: CATSLSSDLNTGELFF
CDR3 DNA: TGTGCCACCAGCTTATCGAGCGATTTAAACACCGGGGAGCTGTTTTTT

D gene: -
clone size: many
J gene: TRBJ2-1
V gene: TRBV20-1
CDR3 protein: CSALRPTGRNEQFF
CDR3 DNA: TGCAGTGCTTTACGACCCACCGGAAGGAATGAGCAGTTCTTC

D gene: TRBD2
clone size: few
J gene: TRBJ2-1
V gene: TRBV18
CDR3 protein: CASSHRGTSGSHYNEQFF
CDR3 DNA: TGTGCCAGCTCACACCGGGGGACTAGCGGGAGTCACTACAATGAGCAGTTCTTC

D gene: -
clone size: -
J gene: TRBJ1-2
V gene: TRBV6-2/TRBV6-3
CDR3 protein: CASSPQVSYGYTF
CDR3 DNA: TGTGCCAGCAGTCCACAGGTTTCCTATGGCTACACCTTC

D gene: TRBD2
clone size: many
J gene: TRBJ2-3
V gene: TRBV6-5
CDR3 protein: CASSYGGSADTQYF
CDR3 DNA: TGTGCCAGCAGTTACGGCGGGAGTGCAGATACGCAGTATTTT

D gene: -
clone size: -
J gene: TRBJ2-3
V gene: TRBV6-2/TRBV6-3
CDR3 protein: CASSYWAADTQYF
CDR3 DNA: TGTGCCAGCAGTTACTGGGCCGCAGATACGCAGTATTTT

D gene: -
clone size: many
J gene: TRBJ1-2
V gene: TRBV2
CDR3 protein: CASSDAEGGSNYGYTF
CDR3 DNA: TGTGCCAGCAGTGACGCCGAGGGGGGTTCTAACTATGGCTACACCTTC

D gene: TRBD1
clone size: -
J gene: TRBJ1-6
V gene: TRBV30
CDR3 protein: CAWTPGTGETGSPLHF
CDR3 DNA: TGTGCCTGGACCCCCGGGACAGGGGAAACGGGTTCACCCCTCCACTTT

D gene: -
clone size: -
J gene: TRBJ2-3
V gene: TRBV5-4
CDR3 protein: CASSLHSADTQYF
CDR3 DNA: TGTGCCAGCAGCTTACACTCGGCCGATACGCAGTATTTT

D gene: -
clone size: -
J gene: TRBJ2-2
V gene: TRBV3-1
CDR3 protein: CASSLKTGNTGELFF
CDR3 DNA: TGTGCCAGCAGTCTCAAGACAGGAAACACCGGGGAGCTGTTTTTT

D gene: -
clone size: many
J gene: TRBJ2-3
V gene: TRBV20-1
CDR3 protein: CSANLGGPSTDTQYF
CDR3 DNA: TGCAGTGCCAACTTAGGGGGACCAAGCACAGATACGCAGTATTTT

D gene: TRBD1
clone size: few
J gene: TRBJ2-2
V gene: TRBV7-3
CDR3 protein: CASSPRGQRTGELFF
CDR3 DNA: TGTGCCAGCAGCCCTCGGGGACAGCGAACCGGGGAGCTGTTTTTT

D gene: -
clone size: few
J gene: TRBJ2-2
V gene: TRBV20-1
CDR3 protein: CSASLTRRTGTGELFF
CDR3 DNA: TGCAGTGCTAGTTTAACAAGGAGAACGGGTACCGGGGAGCTGTTTTTT

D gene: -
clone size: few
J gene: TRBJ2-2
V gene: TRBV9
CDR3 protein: CASSVRGRSNTGELFF
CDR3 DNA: TGTGCCAGCAGCGTACGTGGCCGCTCGAACACCGGGGAGCTGTTTTTT

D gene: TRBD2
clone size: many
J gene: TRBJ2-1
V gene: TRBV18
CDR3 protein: CASSTGTINEQFF
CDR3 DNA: TGTGCCAGCTCAACCGGGACTATCAATGAGCAGTTCTTC

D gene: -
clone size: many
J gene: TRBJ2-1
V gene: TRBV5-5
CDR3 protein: CASSSTPAGISYNEQFF
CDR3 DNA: TGTGCCAGCAGCTCGACACCGGCGGGAATATCCTACAATGAGCAGTTCTTC

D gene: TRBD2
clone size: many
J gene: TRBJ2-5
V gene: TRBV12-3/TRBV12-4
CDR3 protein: CASSVSGKRQTQYF
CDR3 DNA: TGTGCCAGCAGTGTCAGCGGGAAGAGGCAGACCCAGTACTTC

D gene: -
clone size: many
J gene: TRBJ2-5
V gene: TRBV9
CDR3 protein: CASSGHGATGETQYF
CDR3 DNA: TGTGCCAGCAGCGGCCATGGGGCGACTGGAGAGACCCAGTACTTC

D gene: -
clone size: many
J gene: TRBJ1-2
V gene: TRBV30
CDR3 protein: CAWSRGPSGHGYTF
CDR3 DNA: TGTGCCTGGAGTAGAGGCCCATCGGGACATGGCTACACCTTC

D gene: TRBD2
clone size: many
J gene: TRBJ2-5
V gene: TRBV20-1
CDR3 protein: CSARRGVRGETQYF
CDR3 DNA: TGCAGTGCTAGACGGGGGGTGAGGGGAGAGACCCAGTACTTC

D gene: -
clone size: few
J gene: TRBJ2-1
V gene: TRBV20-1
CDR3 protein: CSATEEVGEQFF
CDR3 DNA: TGCAGTGCTACAGAGGAGGTTGGGGAGCAGTTCTTC

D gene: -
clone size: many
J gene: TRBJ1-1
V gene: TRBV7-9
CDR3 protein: CASSLSTVTNTEAFF
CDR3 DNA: TGTGCCAGCAGCTTATCGACAGTTACGAACACTGAAGCTTTCTTT

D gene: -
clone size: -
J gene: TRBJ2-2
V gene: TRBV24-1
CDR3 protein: CATSETGNKGTGELFF
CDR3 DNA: TGTGCCACCAGTGAAACAGGCAATAAGGGCACCGGGGAGCTGTTTTTT

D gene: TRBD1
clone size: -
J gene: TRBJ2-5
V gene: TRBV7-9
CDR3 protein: CASSYHLTTGQETQYF
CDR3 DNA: TGTGCCAGCAGCTACCACCTAACGACAGGGCAAGAGACCCAGTACTTC

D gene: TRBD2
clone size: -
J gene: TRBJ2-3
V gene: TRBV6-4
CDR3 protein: CASSLDNLAGGFTDTQYF
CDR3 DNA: TGTGCCAGCAGCTTAGATAATCTAGCGGGAGGTTTTACAGATACGCAGTATTTT

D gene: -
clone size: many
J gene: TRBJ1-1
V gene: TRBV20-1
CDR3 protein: CSARDGKGKINTEAFF
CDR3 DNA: TGCAGTGCTAGAGATGGGAAAGGGAAGATAAACACTGAAGCTTTCTTT

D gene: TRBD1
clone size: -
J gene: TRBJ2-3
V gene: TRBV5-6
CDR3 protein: CASSYRTGEYTDTQYF
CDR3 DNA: TGTGCCAGCAGTTATCGGACAGGAGAATACACAGATACGCAGTATTTT

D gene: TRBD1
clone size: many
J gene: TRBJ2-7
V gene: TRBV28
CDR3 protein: CASSFGQARYEQYF
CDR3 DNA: TGTGCCAGCAGTTTTGGACAGGCTAGATACGAGCAGTACTTC

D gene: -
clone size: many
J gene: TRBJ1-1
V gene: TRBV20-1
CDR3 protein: CSARQGASQGEAFF
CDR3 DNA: TGCAGTGCTAGACAGGGCGCGAGTCAAGGTGAAGCTTTCTTT

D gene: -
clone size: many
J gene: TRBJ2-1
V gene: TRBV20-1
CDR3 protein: CSAQTLTVYNEQFF
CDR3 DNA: TGCAGTGCCCAGACCCTGACAGTATACAATGAGCAGTTCTTC

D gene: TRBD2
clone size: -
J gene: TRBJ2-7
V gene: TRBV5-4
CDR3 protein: CASSRQRERSYEQYF
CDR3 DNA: TGTGCCAGCAGCCGGCAGCGGGAGAGGTCCTACGAGCAGTACTTC

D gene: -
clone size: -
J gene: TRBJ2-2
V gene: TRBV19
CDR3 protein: CASSIGGWDTGELFF
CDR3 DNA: TGTGCCAGTAGTATTGGAGGTTGGGACACCGGGGAGCTGTTTTTT

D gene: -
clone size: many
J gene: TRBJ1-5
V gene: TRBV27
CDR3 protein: CASSYTGSGGNQPQHF
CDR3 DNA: TGTGCCAGCAGTTACACAGGGTCGGGTGGCAATCAGCCCCAGCATTTT

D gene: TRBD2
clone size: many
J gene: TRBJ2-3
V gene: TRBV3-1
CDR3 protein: CASSRFLPTSGEVTDTQYF
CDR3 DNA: TGTGCCAGCAGCCGGTTTCTCCCGACTAGCGGGGAGGTAACAGATACGCAGTATTTT